These 32 T cell receptor beta chains were all obtained from the same sample, sequenced in a study of naive and memory T cell subsets. General observations from the study: Possibly reflecting memory cells re-expressing CD45RA, a few larger clonotypes occurred in naive repertoires, especially CD8.

An equimolar mix of two oligonucleotides served as the beta constant-region primer for TRBC1 and TRBC2. Ligated cDNA was amplified by four rounds of PCR with nested alpha and beta constant-region primers and SP2. MiXCR, run by TCRdb on the UMI-ligation and nested PCR reads, gives a single entry per CDR3 protein. The repertoire holds about 150,000 distinct CDR3 sequences, with approximately 22% as singletons. No antigen is known for these receptors. The sample taken for sequencing was naive CD4+ T cells from blood. The receptors originated from a human donor in good health.

The J gene is TRBJ2-2, the V gene TRBV11-2; D unclear. Germline loops: CDR1 SGHAT, CDR2 FQNNGV. V lost 0 bases and J 6 bases, leaving 5 bases between the germline ends. This CDR3 comprises 13 residues. The CDR3 DNA reads TGTGCCAGCAGCTTAGATTCATCCGGGGAGCTGTTTTTT. Its translation is CASSLDSSGELFF.

The chain carries TRBV6-6 and TRBJ2-1, with D possibly TRBD1 on 6 matching bases. This CDR3 is built from 16 residues. CDR1 is MNHNY, CDR2 SVGAGI, per germline (reference sequence). V shed 6 bases and J shed 7 bases, with 22 bases lying between them. CDR3 nucleotides: TGTGCCAGCAGACCCCGACAGGCCCCTACGGGGAATGAGCAGTTCTTC. Its translation is CASRPRQAPTGNEQFF.

This clonotype was counted between two and nine times. The V call is TRBV12-3 or TRBV12-4, the J call TRBJ1-1; D may be TRBD1 (6 bases). This CDR3 has 13 amino acids. V lost 4 bases and J lost 6, with 12 bases in between. CDR3 residues: CASSYQGFAEAFF. The CDR3 nucleotides read TGTGCCAGCAGTTACCAGGGGTTCGCTGAAGCTTTCTTT.

The chain employs TRBV20-1 and TRBJ1-2; TRBD1 agrees at 7 bases. The CDR3 totals 12 residues. CDR1 is DFQATT, CDR2 SNEGSKA, per germline (reference sequence). V lost 3 bases to trimming and J lost 3 bases; unmatched junction nucleotides: 1. CDR3 bases: TGCAGTGCTAGCCAGGGGGACTATGGCTACACCTTC. Encoded protein: CSASQGDYGYTF.

The gene calls are TRBV7-9 and TRBJ2-5; D gene uncertain. Between the trimmed V and J ends, which lost 5 bases and 5 bases, there was a span of 9 bases. The CDR3 is made up of 12 amino acids. Germline V lookup: CDR1 SEHNR, CDR2 FQNEAQ (reference sequence). CDR3 DNA sequence: TGTGCCAGCAGCCCCTCTTTCGAGACCCAGTACTTC. Its translation: CASSPSFETQYF.

The V and J genes are TRBV24-1 and TRBJ2-1; weak D call: TRBD2 (6 bases). The ends were cut back, 2 bases at V and 7 bases at J, with 17 bases in the middle. Germline V gene data show CDR1 as KGHDR and CDR2 as SFDVKD. The CDR3 has 16 amino acids. CDR3 in DNA: TGTGCCACCAGTGATTCAGACCCAATAGGAGGGAATGAGCAGTTCTTC. This sequence encodes CATSDSDPIGGNEQFF.

This clonotype was counted many times. The V call is TRBV6-5, the J call TRBJ2-3; D tentatively fits TRBD1 or TRBD2 (5 bases each). The CDR3 spans 13 residues. V gave up 2 bases and J gave up 6 bases, with 9 bases separating them. Germline V CDR1 and CDR2: MNHEY, SVGAGI. CDR3 sequence: CASSYEGRDTQYF. The DNA for the CDR3 is TGTGCCAGCAGTTACGAGGGACGGGATACGCAGTATTTT.

This clonotype was detected only a few times. The chain is built from TRBV5-1 and TRBJ2-7; D is undetermined. The CDR3 consists of 14 residues. V dropped 4 bases and J dropped 2 bases, with 13 bases sitting between them. Per the germline V gene, CDR1 is SGHRS and CDR2 is YFSETQ. The CDR3 reads CASSLDVLTYEQYF. The CDR3 DNA reads as TGCGCCAGCAGCCTGGACGTCTTAACCTACGAGCAGTACTTC. Using reference TRBV5-1 and TRBJ2-7 for the parts outside the CDR3, the full variable domain is KAGVTQTPRYLIKTRGQQVTLSCSPISGHRSVSWYQQTPGQGLQFLFEYFSETQRNKGNFPGRFSGRQFSNSRSEMNVSTLELGDSALYLCASSLDVLTYEQYFGPGTRLTVT.

This clonotype has at least ten counts. DNA for the CDR3: TGCAGCGTTGCGGGCGTGGGGGAGACTGAAGCTTTCTTT. Translated: CSVAGVGETEAFF. This chain uses TRBV29-1 with TRBJ1-1, with D perhaps TRBD1 (5 bases). V gave up 4 bases and J gave up 5 bases, with 14 bases separating them. CDR1 and CDR2 from the germline V gene are SQVTM and ANQGSEA. The CDR3 covers 13 residues.

V and J are TRBV20-1 and TRBJ2-7; D gene uncertain. CDR3 length: 11 residues. The V gene lost 3 bases and the J gene lost 6 bases, with 9 bases spanning the gap. Germline V gives CDR1 DFQATT, CDR2 SNEGSKA (reference sequence). CDR3 DNA sequence: TGCAGTGCTAGTGGACCGACCGAGCAGTACTTC. Amino acid sequence: CSASGPTEQYF.

The CDR3 DNA is TGCAGCGTTGAAGGAGCGGGAGGGCCCTTTGGGGAGCAGTTCTTC. Protein: CSVEGAGGPFGEQFF. The gene calls are TRBV29-1 and TRBJ2-1, with TRBD2 matching over 10 bases. V was clipped by 1 base and J by 10 bases; unmatched bases: 10. The length of the CDR3 is 15 residues. Per germline, CDR1 SQVTM and CDR2 ANQGSEA.

Concerning this clonotype itself: Its ends do not fully match the called genes, so a read error is possible. The rearrangement uses TRBV7-7 and TRBJ1-3, with unresolved D. CDR3 size: 13 residues. Looked up from germline, CDR1 is SSHAT and CDR2 is FNYEAQ (reference sequence). This chain's CDR3 is CASSLSVGNTIYF. CDR3 nucleotide sequence: TGTGCTAGCAGCCTCTCGGTGGGAAACACCATATATTTT.

The sample holds many counts of this clonotype. This sequence joins TRBV5-1 and TRBJ2-7, with unresolved D. Germline loops: CDR1 SGHRS, CDR2 YFSETQ. The V and J ends lost 3 bases and 4 bases respectively, with 5 bases between them. CDR3 length: 11 amino acids. This CDR3 reads CASSSFYEQYF. The CDR3 DNA is TGCGCCAGCAGCTCGTTTTACGAGCAGTACTTC. Together with reference TRBV5-1 and TRBJ2-7, the CDR3 gives the full variable domain: KAGVTQTPRYLIKTRGQQVTLSCSPISGHRSVSWYQQTPGQGLQFLFEYFSETQRNKGNFPGRFSGRQFSNSRSEMNVSTLELGDSALYLCASSSFYEQYFGPGTRLTVT.

This chain links TRBV6-5 with TRBJ2-7, with TRBD2 identical over 13 bases. The V gene's germline CDR1 is MNHEY and CDR2 SVGAGI. CDR3 length: 16 amino acids. Trimming removed 5 bases from V and 4 bases from J; junction bases left unmatched: 8. In DNA form, the CDR3 reads TGTGCCAGCAGTCCGCGACTAGCGGGAGGTATATACGAGCAGTACTTC. It codes for CASSPRLAGGIYEQYF.

This clonotype was detected only a few times. This chain joins TRBV7-2 and TRBJ2-1, with D unresolved. V was shortened by 5 bases and J by 13 bases, with 21 bases between the two germline ends. Germline loops: CDR1 SGHTA, CDR2 FQGNSA. The CDR3 is 14 amino acids. This chain's CDR3 is CASSPTPTGLSQFF. The CDR3 DNA sequence: TGTGCCAGCAGCCCAACACCGACCGGGTTGTCCCAGTTCTTC.

This clonotype appeared many times. The chain uses TRBV19 and TRBJ2-6; 7 bases agree with TRBD1. With 5 bases clipped from V and 8 bases from J, the junction kept 9 bases outside the gene matches. CDR3 size: 15 residues. Germline CDR1 is LNHDA and CDR2 is SQIVND (reference sequence). For the CDR3, the DNA is TGTGCCAGTAGTCTTAGACAGGGAAGAACCAACGTCCTGACTTTC. Protein product: CASSLRQGRTNVLTF.

The sample holds many counts of this clonotype. This chain connects TRBV7-2 to TRBJ2-3; no firm D call. Germline V lookup: CDR1 SGHTA, CDR2 FQGNSA. V was trimmed by 5 bases and J by 2 bases, leaving 5 bases between them. The CDR3 has 12 amino acids. The CDR3 DNA is TGTGCCAGCAGCCCGTACACAGATACGCAGTATTTT. This encodes CASSPYTDTQYF.

This clonotype is a singleton in its sample. V usage is TRBV7-2 and J usage is TRBJ2-3; D remains unclear. CDR1 is SGHTA, CDR2 FQGNSA, per germline. The V gene lost 1 base and the J gene lost 5 bases, with 7 bases spanning the gap. The CDR3 spans 13 residues. CDR3 residues: CASSLDQQDTQYF. CDR3 DNA sequence: TGTGCCAGCAGCTTAGACCAGCAAGATACGCAGTATTTT.

This sequence joins TRBV6-5 and TRBJ2-7; TRBD2 agrees at 7 bases. J lost 2 bases, V lost 4 bases, and 5 bases had no gene match. Germline V gene data show CDR1 as MNHEY and CDR2 as SVGAGI. This CDR3 has 14 amino acids. The CDR3 protein is CASSWSGATYEQYF. In nucleotides, the CDR3 is TGTGCCAGCAGTTGGAGCGGGGCGACCTACGAGCAGTACTTC.

This clonotype was counted many times. The CDR3 region has the DNA TGTGCCACCAGCAGAGTGGAGACAGGGTTCATCAATGAGCAGTTCTTC. This translates into CATSRVETGFINEQFF. The V and J genes are TRBV15 and TRBJ2-1; TRBD1 matches 7 bases. The CDR3 loop spans 16 amino acids. CDR1 is LNHNV, CDR2 YYDKDF, per germline (reference sequence). The V segment lost 1 base and the J segment 6 bases; nucleotides outside the gene matches: 9.

This chain links TRBV28 with TRBJ2-5, with D possibly matching TRBD1 (5 bases). The CDR3 has 13 residues. The germline V gene has CDR1 MDHEN and CDR2 SYDVKM. The ends were cut back, 2 bases at V and 7 bases at J, with 11 bases in the middle. CDR3 region: CASSLASQGTQYF. CDR3 sequence (DNA): TGTGCCAGCAGTTTAGCGTCTCAGGGGACCCAGTACTTC.

In this sample, this clonotype turned up many times. The chain carries TRBV28 and TRBJ1-5; D perhaps matches TRBD1 (5 bases). V was shortened by 4 bases and J by 1 base, with 8 bases between the two germline ends. Germline lookup yields CDR1 MDHEN and CDR2 SYDVKM. The length of the CDR3 is 14 residues. The CDR3 DNA follows: TGTGCCAGCAGTTCCCGACAGAGCAATCAGCCCCAGCATTTT. It codes for CASSSRQSNQPQHF.

This clonotype was detected only once. The chain links TRBV28 to TRBJ2-1; 15 bases map to TRBD2. Germline V lookup: CDR1 MDHEN, CDR2 SYDVKM. This CDR3 is built from 16 residues. The V gene end was trimmed by 7 bases and the J gene end by 4 bases; junction bases not matched to a gene: 5. The CDR3 nucleotides are TGTGCCAGCACCACGGGACTAGCGGGAGGTTACAATGAGCAGTTCTTC. This gives the protein CASTTGLAGGYNEQFF.

The rearrangement links TRBV29-1 to TRBJ2-1, with TRBD1 identical over 9 bases. The germline gives CDR1 SQVTM, CDR2 ANQGSEA. The V and J ends lost 8 bases and 7 bases, in that order; junction bases with no gene match: 9. The CDR3 is 13 residues long. The CDR3 DNA sequence: TGCAGCTCTGGGACAGGGCCGGGGAATGAGCAGTTCTTC. Translating it yields CSSGTGPGNEQFF.

This clonotype was detected only a few times. The chain employs TRBV20-1 and TRBJ2-1, with 12 bases matching TRBD2. Per the germline V gene, CDR1 is DFQATT and CDR2 is SNEGSKA (reference sequence). The CDR3 contains 15 residues. Germline trimming cut 4 bases from V and 8 bases from J; bases unmatched to any gene: 9. CDR3 region: CSAKRLAGAPHEQFF. The CDR3 nucleotides are TGCAGTGCTAAGAGACTAGCGGGAGCCCCCCATGAGCAGTTCTTC.

In this sample, this clonotype turned up a few times. The V call is TRBV10-3, the J call TRBJ2-2, with D perhaps being TRBD1 or TRBD2 (6 bases each). Germline assignment: CDR1 ENHRY and CDR2 SYGVKD. V was trimmed by 3 bases and J by 4 bases, leaving 12 bases between them. The CDR3 is made up of 15 amino acids. In nucleotides, the CDR3 is TGTGCCATCAGTGAATGGGGGGCTAGCACCGGGGAGCTGTTTTTT. It specifies CAISEWGASTGELFF.

This clonotype was found many times. J is TRBJ2-1 and V is TRBV29-1, with TRBD1 matching 7 bases. The ends lost 2 bases at V and 8 bases at J; junction bases unmatched: 12. This CDR3 region has 15 residues. Germline V gives CDR1 SQVTM, CDR2 ANQGSEA. The DNA for the CDR3 is TGCAGCGTTGAACCCCCGGGACAGCTACAACATGAGCAGTTCTTC. This gives the protein CSVEPPGQLQHEQFF.

The gene calls are TRBV25-1 and TRBJ1-1; D gene unclear. Germline V CDR1 and CDR2: MGHDK, SYGVNS. The length of the CDR3 is 11 residues. Trimming took off 3 bases at V and 11 bases at J, with 10 bases between the two ends. DNA for the CDR3: TGTGCCAGCAGTGATGAATGGGCCGCTTTCTTT. Translation gives CASSDEWAAFF. Looking up the rest from reference TRBV25-1 and TRBJ1-1 gives the full variable domain: EADIYQTPRYLVIGTGKKITLECSQTMGHDKMYWYQQDPGMELHLIHYSYGVNSTEKGDLSSESTVSRIRTEHFPLTLESARPSHTSQYLCASSDEWAAFFGQGTRLTVV.

The CDR3 DNA reads TGCAGTGCTAGAGATCACGACCAGAAACACAATGAGCAGTTCTTC. It codes for CSARDHDQKHNEQFF. V is TRBV20-1 and J is TRBJ2-1; D remains ambiguous. V lost 0 bases and J 5 bases, leaving 14 bases between the germline ends. Germline V gene sequence: CDR1 DFQATT, CDR2 SNEGSKA (reference sequence). This CDR3 has 15 amino acids.

The sample holds many counts of this clonotype. The chain links TRBV11-2 to TRBJ2-6; no reliable D call. CDR3 length: 15 residues. Per the germline V gene, CDR1 is SGHAT and CDR2 is FQNNGV. Trimming pared 5 bases from V and 1 base from J, leaving 9 bases between. The DNA of the CDR3 is TGTGCCAGCAGCCCCCGTATATCTGGGGCCAACGTCCTGACTTTC. It yields the protein CASSPRISGANVLTF.

The V call is TRBV29-1, the J call TRBJ2-3, with D uncertain. V was pared by 6 bases and J by 0 bases, with 10 bases between. The V gene's germline CDR1 is SQVTM and CDR2 ANQGSEA. The CDR3 consists of 13 residues. CDR3 amino acids: CSVDDLSTDTQYF. The CDR3 DNA reads as TGCAGCGTGGACGATCTCAGCACAGATACGCAGTATTTT.

The rearrangement links TRBV6-1 to TRBJ1-1; D is uncertain. Looked up from germline, CDR1 is MNHNS and CDR2 is SASEGT. Trimming removed 1 base at V and 5 bases at J, with 8 bases between. CDR3 length: 13 amino acids. The CDR3 region has the DNA TGTGCCAGCAGTGAAGGTCCCGGGACTGAAGCTTTCTTT. Translation: CASSEGPGTEAFF.